One and the same sample provided the 27 T cell receptor beta chains below, sequenced in a study of T cells after yellow fever vaccination. TCRdb re-called the 5' RACE reads with MiXCR, one entry per CDR3 protein. The sample lists around 320,000 distinct CDR3 sequences, 7.5% to 9.5% occurring once. Sample: CD4+ T cells sorted from PBMCs, taken 5 days after the yellow fever booster vaccination. The source is a man aged 18 to 30 who received the YFV17D yellow fever vaccine.

This chain uses TRBV5-1 with TRBJ2-3; D uncertain. The CDR3 sequence is 15 residues long. Germline CDR1 is SGHRS and CDR2 is YFSETQ. V was pared by 0 bases and J by 4 bases, with 12 bases between. CDR3 nucleotides: TGCGCCAGCAGCTTGGAATCCGCCGCCCCAGATACGCAGTATTTT. Translated: CASSLESAAPDTQYF.

There are a few counts of this clonotype. The chain employs TRBV7-6 and TRBJ2-3; no reliable D call. Germline V CDR1 and CDR2: SGHVS, FNYEAQ. The CDR3 sequence is 14 residues long. V was clipped by 2 bases and J by 6 bases, with 12 bases between them. The CDR3 loop reads CASSLNHGGDTQYF. CDR3 DNA: TGTGCCAGCAGCTTAAATCACGGCGGTGATACGCAGTATTTT.

The chain has TRBV6-2 or TRBV6-3 and TRBJ1-2; D ambiguous. V was pared by 6 bases and J by 5 bases, with 13 bases between. The CDR3 totals 13 residues. In germline, CDR1 is MNHEY, CDR2 SVGEGT. Written as DNA, the CDR3 is TGTGCCAGCAGAGATACAGCTACTTATGGCTACACCTTC. It translates to CASRDTATYGYTF.

Of note for this clonotype: A much larger clone differs from this one at a single base, so this may be a read error. The chain recombines TRBV30 with TRBJ1-4; D is ambiguous. Germline V gene data show CDR1 as GTSNPN and CDR2 as SVGIG (reference sequence). This CDR3 region has 12 residues. The CDR3, as DNA: TGTGCCCGGGATGAGGGAGGTGAAACACTGTTTTTT. It encodes CARDEGGETLFF.

This clonotype came up a few times. CDR3 sequence reads: CASSFGAAFGGYTF. The DNA for the CDR3 is TGTGCCAGCAGCTTCGGGGCAGCCTTTGGTGGCTACACCTTC. The V gene is TRBV5-6, the J gene TRBJ1-2; maybe TRBD1 (5 bases). With 2 bases removed from V and 7 bases from J, the gap between germline ends came to 15 bases. The CDR3 sequence is 14 residues long. Per germline, CDR1 SGHDT and CDR2 YYEEEE.

This clonotype was seen many times. The V gene is TRBV18, the J gene TRBJ2-3; TRBD2 aligns across 7 bases. The CDR3 consists of 15 residues. The V gene end was trimmed by 1 base and the J gene end by 1 base; junction bases not matched to a gene: 2. CDR1 is KGHSH and CDR2 is LQKENI in the germline V gene. The CDR3, as DNA: TGTGCCAGCTCACCACGCGGGGGTGGCACAGATACGCAGTATTTT. This translates into CASSPRGGGTDTQYF.

A few counts support this clonotype. The chain carries TRBV7-6 and TRBJ2-7, with 9 bases lining up with TRBD1. V shed 0 bases and J 1 base; nucleotides not matched to a gene: 10. Germline V lookup: CDR1 SGHVS, CDR2 FNYEAQ. This CDR3 contains 18 residues. The CDR3 nucleotides are TGTGCCAGCAGCTTAGCGTGGGACAGGGAGAGAGGGTCCTACGAGCAGTACTTC. Its translation is CASSLAWDRERGSYEQYF.

This clonotype was counted between two and nine times. This chain uses TRBV29-1 with TRBJ2-2; D is unclear. CDR1 and CDR2 from the germline V gene are SQVTM and ANQGSEA. Trimming left V 7 bases short and J 1 base short, with 7 bases between. The CDR3 consists of 12 residues. CDR3 bases: TGCAGCGGATGGGAGAACACCGGGGAGCTGTTTTTT. It yields the protein CSGWENTGELFF.

This chain uses TRBV20-1 with TRBJ2-1, with D tentatively TRBD2 (5 bases). This CDR3 has 12 residues. V lost 5 bases, J lost 10 bases, and 15 bases lay in between. Looked up from germline, CDR1 is DFQATT and CDR2 is SNEGSKA (reference sequence). DNA of the CDR3: TGCAGTGCTTGGGGTAGAGGGAGAGAGCAGTTCTTC. Its translation: CSAWGRGREQFF.

This chain links TRBV6-1 with TRBJ2-1, with 7 bases aligning to TRBD1. The V gene end was trimmed by 7 bases and the J gene end by 5 bases; junction bases not matched to a gene: 8. Per germline, CDR1 MNHNS and CDR2 SASEGT. The CDR3 has 14 residues. Here the CDR3 DNA reads TGTGCCAGCAACGAACAGGGGACCCACAATGAGCAGTTCTTC. Translating it yields CASNEQGTHNEQFF.

This rearrangement joins TRBV25-1 to TRBJ1-1, with a possible D match to TRBD1 (6 bases). The V and J ends lost 8 bases and 4 bases respectively, with 17 bases between them. Germline CDR1 is MGHDK and CDR2 is SYGVNS. CDR3 length: 14 residues. CDR3 DNA: TGTGCCAGCGCGAACACAGGGCTGAGCACTGAAGCTTTCTTT. It codes for CASANTGLSTEAFF.

The chain uses TRBV4-1 and TRBJ2-5; 11 bases align to TRBD2. Germline values: CDR1 MGHRA, CDR2 YSYEKL. The CDR3 loop spans 17 amino acids. J gave up 4 bases and V 4 bases, and 11 bases lay outside the gene matches. The CDR3 coding sequence is TGCGCCAGCAGCCGGGGTAGCGGGGGGGTTGGTGGAGAGACCCAGTACTTC. Amino acids: CASSRGSGGVGGETQYF.

This clonotype was seen ten or more times. The V and J genes are TRBV12-3 or TRBV12-4 and TRBJ2-3; 10 nucleotides align to TRBD2. This CDR3 is built from 15 residues. V shed 3 bases, J shed 4 bases, and the junction held 4 bases outside the gene matches. This CDR3 reads CASSFLAGGADTQYF. As DNA, the CDR3 is TGTGCCAGCAGTTTTTTAGCGGGGGGCGCAGATACGCAGTATTTT.

CDR3 DNA: TGTGCCAGCAGTCCCCGTTTCGACGAGCAGTACTTC. Translating gives CASSPRFDEQYF. The gene calls are TRBV12-3 or TRBV12-4 and TRBJ2-7, with unresolved D. This CDR3 region has 12 residues. Trimming left V 5 bases short and J 5 bases short, with 10 bases between.

This clonotype showed up many times. CDR3 coding DNA: TGTGCCAGCAGCTTGAACGGTGGCTACACCTTC. Protein product: CASSLNGGYTF. The V gene is TRBV5-5, the J gene TRBJ1-2; D is uncertain. The germline V and J ends were trimmed by 1 base and 7 bases, with 5 bases remaining between them. The CDR3 totals 11 residues. Germline CDR1 SGHKS, CDR2 YYEKEE (reference sequence).

This clonotype was counted a few times. This chain joins TRBV12-3 or TRBV12-4 and TRBJ1-1; a weak D match, TRBD1 (6 bases). The CDR3 is made up of 18 amino acids. Trimming shortened V by 6 bases and J by 0 bases, and 23 bases separated the two germline ends. CDR3 residues: CASSAQGRGVLMNTEAFF. The CDR3 nucleotides are TGTGCCAGCAGCGCGCAGGGGAGGGGAGTCCTCATGAACACTGAAGCTTTCTTT.

Many counts were recorded for this clonotype. The gene calls are TRBV3-1 and TRBJ2-3; D gene unclear. The germline V gene encodes CDR1 LGHDT and CDR2 YNNKEL (reference sequence). V lost 1 base to trimming and J lost 7 bases, with 6 bases between them. This CDR3 is built from 12 residues. CDR3 sequence: CASSQGTNTQYF. In nucleotides, the CDR3 is TGTGCCAGCAGCCAAGGGACCAATACGCAGTATTTT.

This clonotype has just a few counts. This chain links TRBV4-3 with TRBJ1-1, with 7 bases matching TRBD1. Per the germline V gene, CDR1 is LGHNA and CDR2 is YSLEER. This CDR3 is 15 amino acids long. V lost 3 bases and J lost 3; bases outside the gene matches: 7. The DNA of the CDR3 is TGCGCCAGCAGCCAGCTCAACAGGGGAGACACTGAAGCTTTCTTT. Amino acid sequence: CASSQLNRGDTEAFF.

Only a few counts were recorded for this clonotype. The chain recombines TRBV7-2 with TRBJ2-5; 8 positions match TRBD2. Germline lookup yields CDR1 SGHTA and CDR2 FQGNSA. The CDR3 is 17 amino acids. V lost 6 bases to trimming and J lost 5 bases; unmatched junction nucleotides: 17. The CDR3 region has the DNA TGTGCCAGCAGTAGCGGGATAGGCGGGGGGTCGGGGGAGACCCAGTACTTC. Protein product: CASSSGIGGGSGETQYF.

This clonotype was counted at least ten times. The gene calls are TRBV2 and TRBJ2-7; D is ambiguous. From germline, CDR1 is SNHLY and CDR2 FYNNEI. Trimming pared 9 bases from V and 0 bases from J, leaving 15 bases between. This CDR3 contains 14 residues. Here the CDR3 reads CASSSLTFSYEQYF. In DNA, the CDR3 is TGTGCCAGTTCCTCCCTGACATTCTCCTACGAGCAGTACTTC.

This clonotype was seen many times. This chain links TRBV6-2 or TRBV6-3 with TRBJ2-5; D ambiguous. The CDR3 consists of 11 residues. Trimming pared 7 bases from V and 5 bases from J, leaving 8 bases between. Germline CDR1 MNHEY, CDR2 SVGEGT. The CDR3 bases are TGTGCCAGCAAAGAGTGGGAGACCCAGTACTTC. This encodes CASKEWETQYF.

The CDR3 bases are TGTGCCAGCAGCCAAGAACGGGGTCAAGAGACCCAGTACTTC. Translated, it gives CASSQERGQETQYF. This chain joins TRBV4-2 and TRBJ2-5; D is possibly TRBD2 (5 bases). Germline CDR1 reads LGHNA; CDR2 reads YNFKEQ. The V end lost 0 bases, the J end lost 2 bases, and 7 bases lay between the germline ends. This CDR3 contains 14 residues.

This clonotype was found many times. The chain links TRBV5-1 to TRBJ2-2, with 12 bases lining up with TRBD1. Looked up from germline, CDR1 is SGHRS and CDR2 is YFSETQ. This CDR3 comprises 15 residues. The J segment lost 5 bases and the V segment lost 4 bases, leaving 3 bases of the junction unmatched. In DNA form, the CDR3 reads TGCGCCAGCAGCCCGGGACAGGGGGCTACCGGGGAGCTGTTTTTT. It codes for CASSPGQGATGELFF.

The V and J genes are TRBV20-1 and TRBJ1-6, with 7 nucleotides matching TRBD1. Germline trimming cut 2 bases from V and 9 bases from J; bases unmatched to any gene: 16. The germline V gene encodes CDR1 DFQATT and CDR2 SNEGSKA (reference sequence). This CDR3 has 17 residues. In DNA form, the CDR3 reads TGCAGTGCTAGAAAATCCAGACTGGGGCAGGGGGGTTCACCCCTCCACTTT. Its translation is CSARKSRLGQGGSPLHF.

This clonotype has more than one count but fewer than ten. The gene calls are TRBV6-2 or TRBV6-3 and TRBJ2-1; TRBD2 agrees at 8 bases. V lost 7 bases and J lost 10; bases outside the gene matches: 15. The CDR3 length is 15 residues. Per the germline V gene, CDR1 is MNHEY and CDR2 is SVGEGT. CDR3: CASTTGGAAGWEQFF. For the CDR3, the DNA is TGTGCCAGCACGACCGGGGGGGCGGCTGGTTGGGAGCAGTTCTTC.

This clonotype was recorded a few times. V and J are TRBV6-1 and TRBJ2-7; TRBD1 is a possible D gene (6 bases). CDR3 length equals 15 residues. Germline V CDR1 and CDR2: MNHNS, SASEGT. Trimming took 0 bases from V and 2 from J, leaving 11 bases between them. CDR3 region: CASSEAPDSPYEQYV. Written as DNA, the CDR3 is TGTGCCAGCAGTGAAGCCCCGGACAGTCCCTACGAGCAGTACGTC.

The sample holds a few counts of this clonotype. The chain employs TRBV18 and TRBJ2-5; D is possibly TRBD1 or TRBD2 (7 bases each). CDR1 is KGHSH and CDR2 is LQKENI in the germline V gene. Trimming removed 3 bases from V and 2 bases from J, with 16 bases in between. CDR3 length equals 16 residues. CDR3: CASSPGGTATQETQYF. The DNA of the CDR3 is TGTGCCAGCTCACCGGGAGGGACAGCCACTCAAGAGACCCAGTACTTC.